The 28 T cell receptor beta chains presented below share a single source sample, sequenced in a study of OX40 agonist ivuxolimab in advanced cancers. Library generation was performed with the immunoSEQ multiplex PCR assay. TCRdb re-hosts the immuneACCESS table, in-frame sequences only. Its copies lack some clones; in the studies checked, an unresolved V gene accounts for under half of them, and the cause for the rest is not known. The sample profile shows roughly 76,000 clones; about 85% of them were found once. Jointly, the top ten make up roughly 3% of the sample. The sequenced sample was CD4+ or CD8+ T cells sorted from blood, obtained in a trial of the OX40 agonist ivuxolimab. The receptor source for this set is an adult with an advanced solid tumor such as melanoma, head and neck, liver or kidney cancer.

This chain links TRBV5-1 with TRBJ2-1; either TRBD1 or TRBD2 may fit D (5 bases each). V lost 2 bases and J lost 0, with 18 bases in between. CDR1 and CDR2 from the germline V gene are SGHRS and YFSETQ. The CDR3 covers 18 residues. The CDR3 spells CASSLSGTSRSSYNEQFF. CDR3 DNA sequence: TGCGCCAGCAGCTTATCCGGGACGAGCCGAAGCTCCTACAATGAGCAGTTCTTC.

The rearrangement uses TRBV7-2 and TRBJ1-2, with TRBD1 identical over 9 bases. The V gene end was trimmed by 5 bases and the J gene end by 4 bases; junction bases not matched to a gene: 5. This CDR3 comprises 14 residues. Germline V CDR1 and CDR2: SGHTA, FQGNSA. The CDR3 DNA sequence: TGTGCCAGCAGCCCAGGGACAGGGTCCTATGGCTACACCTTC. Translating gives CASSPGTGSYGYTF.

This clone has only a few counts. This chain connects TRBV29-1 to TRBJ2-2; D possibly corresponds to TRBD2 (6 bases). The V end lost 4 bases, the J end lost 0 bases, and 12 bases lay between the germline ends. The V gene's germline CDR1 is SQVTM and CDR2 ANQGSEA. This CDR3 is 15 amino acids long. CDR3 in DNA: TGCAGCGTTGTTACCGGGAGTTCGAACACCGGGGAGCTGTTTTTT. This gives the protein CSVVTGSSNTGELFF.

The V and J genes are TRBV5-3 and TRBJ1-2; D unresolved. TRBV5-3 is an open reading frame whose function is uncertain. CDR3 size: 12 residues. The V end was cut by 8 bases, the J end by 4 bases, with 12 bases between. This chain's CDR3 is CASSVEAYGYTF. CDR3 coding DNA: TGTGCCAGCAGCGTTGAGGCCTATGGCTACACCTTC.

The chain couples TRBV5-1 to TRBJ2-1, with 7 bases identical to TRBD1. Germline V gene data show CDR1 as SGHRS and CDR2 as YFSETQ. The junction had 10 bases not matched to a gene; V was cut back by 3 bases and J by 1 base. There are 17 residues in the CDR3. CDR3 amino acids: CASSWGAGTASYNEQFF. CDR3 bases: TGCGCCAGCAGCTGGGGCGCCGGGACAGCGTCCTACAATGAGCAGTTCTTC.

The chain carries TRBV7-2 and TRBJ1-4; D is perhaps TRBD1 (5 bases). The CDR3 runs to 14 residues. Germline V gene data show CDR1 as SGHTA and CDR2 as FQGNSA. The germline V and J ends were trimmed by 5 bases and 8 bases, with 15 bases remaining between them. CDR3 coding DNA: TGTGCCAGCAGCCCGTTGAGGGGTTCAGAAAAACTGTTTTTT. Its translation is CASSPLRGSEKLFF.

CDR3 in DNA: TGTGCCTGGAGTGTACAGGGGGGCTCACCCCTCCACTTT. It codes for CAWSVQGGSPLHF. The V and J genes are TRBV30 and TRBJ1-6, with TRBD1 identical over 8 bases. The CDR3 totals 13 residues. Germline V gene lookup returns CDR1 GTSNPN and CDR2 SVGIG (reference sequence). V gave up 0 bases and J gave up 10 bases; unmatched junction bases: 2.

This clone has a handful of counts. The CDR3 DNA reads as TGTGCCAGCAGTGAAGAGGGACGATCACCCCTCCACTTT. Its translation is CASSEEGRSPLHF. This chain joins TRBV2 and TRBJ1-6, with D maybe TRBD1 (5 bases). Germline V lookup: CDR1 SNHLY, CDR2 FYNNEI. This CDR3 has 13 amino acids. V was trimmed by 1 base and J by 10 bases, leaving 8 bases between them.

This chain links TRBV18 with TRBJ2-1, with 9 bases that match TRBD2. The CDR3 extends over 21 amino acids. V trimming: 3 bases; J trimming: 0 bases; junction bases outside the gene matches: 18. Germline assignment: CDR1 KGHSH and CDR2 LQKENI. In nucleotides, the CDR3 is TGTGCCAGCTCACCGGGAACCCGGCGGGAGGGCCGAGGTTTCTCCTACAATGAGCAGTTCTTC. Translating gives CASSPGTRREGRGFSYNEQFF.

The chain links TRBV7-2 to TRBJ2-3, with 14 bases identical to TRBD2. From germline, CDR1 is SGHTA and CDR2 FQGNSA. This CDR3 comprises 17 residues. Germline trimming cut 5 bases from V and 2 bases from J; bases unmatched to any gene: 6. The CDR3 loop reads CASSTGLAGAFTDTQYF. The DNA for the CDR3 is TGTGCCAGCAGCACGGGACTAGCGGGGGCCTTCACAGATACGCAGTATTTT.

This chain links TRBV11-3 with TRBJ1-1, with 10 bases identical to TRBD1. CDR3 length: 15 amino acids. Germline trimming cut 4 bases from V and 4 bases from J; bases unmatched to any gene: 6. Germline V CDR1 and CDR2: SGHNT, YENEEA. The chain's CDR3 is CASSSSRDRGTEAFF. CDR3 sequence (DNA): TGTGCCAGCAGCTCGTCCCGGGACAGGGGCACTGAAGCTTTCTTT.

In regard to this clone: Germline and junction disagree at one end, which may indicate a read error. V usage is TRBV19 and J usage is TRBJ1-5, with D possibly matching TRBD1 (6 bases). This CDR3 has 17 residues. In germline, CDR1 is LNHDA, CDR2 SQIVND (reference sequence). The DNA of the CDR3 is TGTGCTAGTAGTATTAAGGACAGATATTATAGCAATCAGCCCCAGCATTTT. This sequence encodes CASSIKDRYYSNQPQHF.

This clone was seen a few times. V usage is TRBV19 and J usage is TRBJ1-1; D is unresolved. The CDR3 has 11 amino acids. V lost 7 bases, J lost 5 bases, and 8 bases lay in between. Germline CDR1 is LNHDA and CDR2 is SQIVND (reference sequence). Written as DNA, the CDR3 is TGTGCCAGTAAGGGTAGTACTGAAGCTTTCTTT. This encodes CASKGSTEAFF.

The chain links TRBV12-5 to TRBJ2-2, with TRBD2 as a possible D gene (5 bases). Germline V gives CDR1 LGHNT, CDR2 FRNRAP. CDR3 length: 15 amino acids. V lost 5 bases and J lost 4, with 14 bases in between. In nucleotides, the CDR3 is TGTGCTAGTGGTCCCAGCGGTGGGCTCACCGGGGAGCTGTTTTTT. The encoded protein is CASGPSGGLTGELFF. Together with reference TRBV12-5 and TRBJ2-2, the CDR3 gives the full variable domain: DARVTQTPRHKVTEMGQEVTMRCQPILGHNTVFWYRQTMMQGLELLAYFRNRAPLDDSGMPKDRFSAEMPDATLATLKIQPSEPRDSAVYFCASGPSGGLTGELFFGEGSRLTVL.

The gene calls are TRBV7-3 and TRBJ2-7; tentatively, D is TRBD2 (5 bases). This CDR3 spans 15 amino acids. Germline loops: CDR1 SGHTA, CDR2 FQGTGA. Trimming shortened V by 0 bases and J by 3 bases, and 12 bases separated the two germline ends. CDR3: CASSLTYAGNYEQYF. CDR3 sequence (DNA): TGTGCCAGCAGCTTAACGTACGCGGGCAACTACGAGCAGTACTTC.

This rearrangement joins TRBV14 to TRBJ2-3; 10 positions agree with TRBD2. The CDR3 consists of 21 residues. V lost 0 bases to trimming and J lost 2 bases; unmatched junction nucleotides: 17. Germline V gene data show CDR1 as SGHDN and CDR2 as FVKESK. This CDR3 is CASSQDLASGGRYKSTDTQYF. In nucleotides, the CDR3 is TGTGCCAGCAGCCAAGATCTGGCTAGCGGGGGCCGGTATAAATCCACAGATACGCAGTATTTT.

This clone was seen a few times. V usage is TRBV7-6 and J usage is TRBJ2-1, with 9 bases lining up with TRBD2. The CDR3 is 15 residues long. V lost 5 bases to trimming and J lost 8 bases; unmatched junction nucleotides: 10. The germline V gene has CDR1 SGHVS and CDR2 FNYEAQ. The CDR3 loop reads CASSPVVAGDHEQFF. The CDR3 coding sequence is TGTGCCAGCAGCCCGGTAGTAGCGGGGGATCATGAGCAGTTCTTC.

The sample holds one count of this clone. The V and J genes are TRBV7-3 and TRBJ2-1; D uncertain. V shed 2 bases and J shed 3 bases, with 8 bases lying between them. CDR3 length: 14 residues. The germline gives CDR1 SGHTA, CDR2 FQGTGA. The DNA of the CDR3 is TGTGCCAGCAGCTTATACTCAGGCTACAATGAGCAGTTCTTC. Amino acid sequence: CASSLYSGYNEQFF.

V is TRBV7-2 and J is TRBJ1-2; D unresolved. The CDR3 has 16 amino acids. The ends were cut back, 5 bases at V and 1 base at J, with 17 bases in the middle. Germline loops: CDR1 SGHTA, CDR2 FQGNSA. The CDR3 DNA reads TGTGCCAGCAGCCCACCTTTTCTCAGGAATAACTATGGCTACACCTTC. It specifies CASSPPFLRNNYGYTF.

The CDR3, as DNA: TGTGCCAGCAGTGAAGTGGGGGTCTATGGCTACACCTTC. This encodes CASSEVGVYGYTF. The rearrangement joins TRBV6-1 to TRBJ1-2; TRBD1 is a possible D gene (5 bases). Trimming pared 1 base from V and 4 bases from J, leaving 7 bases between. Germline CDR1 reads MNHNS; CDR2 reads SASEGT. CDR3 length: 13 amino acids.

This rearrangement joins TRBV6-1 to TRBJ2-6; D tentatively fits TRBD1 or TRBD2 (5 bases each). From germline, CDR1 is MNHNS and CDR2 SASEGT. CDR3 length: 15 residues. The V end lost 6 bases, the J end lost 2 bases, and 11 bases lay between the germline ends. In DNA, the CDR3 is TGTGCCAGCAGGGGGGTCGATGCTGGGGCCAACGTCCTGACTTTC. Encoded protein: CASRGVDAGANVLTF.

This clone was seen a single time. CDR3 protein: CASSSTGTGDTEAFF. The CDR3 nucleotides are TGTGCCAGCAGTTCAACCGGGACAGGGGACACTGAAGCTTTCTTT. The chain has TRBV27 and TRBJ1-1, with 10 bases that match TRBD1. From germline, CDR1 is MNHEY and CDR2 SMNVEV (reference sequence). The CDR3 extends over 15 amino acids. The V gene end was trimmed by 4 bases and the J gene end by 3 bases; junction bases not matched to a gene: 5.

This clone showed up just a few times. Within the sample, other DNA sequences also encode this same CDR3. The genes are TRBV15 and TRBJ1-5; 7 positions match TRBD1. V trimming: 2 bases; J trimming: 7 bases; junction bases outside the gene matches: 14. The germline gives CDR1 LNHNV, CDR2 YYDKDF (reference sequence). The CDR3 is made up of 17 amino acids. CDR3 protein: CATSRLRTGPLIQPQHF. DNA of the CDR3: TGTGCCACCAGCAGACTGAGGACAGGCCCGCTAATCCAGCCCCAGCATTTT.

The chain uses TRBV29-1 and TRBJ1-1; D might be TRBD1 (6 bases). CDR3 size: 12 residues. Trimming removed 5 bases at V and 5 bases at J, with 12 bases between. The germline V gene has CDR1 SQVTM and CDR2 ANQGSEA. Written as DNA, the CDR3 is TGCAGCGTTTTACTAGGGGGAACTGAAGCTTTCTTT. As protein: CSVLLGGTEAFF.

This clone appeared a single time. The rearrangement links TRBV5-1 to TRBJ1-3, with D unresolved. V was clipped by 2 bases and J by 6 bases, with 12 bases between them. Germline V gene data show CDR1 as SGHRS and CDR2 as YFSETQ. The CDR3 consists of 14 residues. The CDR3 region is CASSFKGSENTIYF. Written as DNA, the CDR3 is TGCGCCAGCAGCTTCAAGGGTAGTGAAAACACCATATATTTT.

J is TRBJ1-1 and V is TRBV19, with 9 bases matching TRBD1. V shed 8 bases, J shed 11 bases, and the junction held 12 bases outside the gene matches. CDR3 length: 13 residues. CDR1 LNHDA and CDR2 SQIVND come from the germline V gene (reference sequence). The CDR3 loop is CASLPGQGINAFF. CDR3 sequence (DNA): TGTGCCAGTCTTCCGGGACAGGGTATTAATGCTTTCTTT.

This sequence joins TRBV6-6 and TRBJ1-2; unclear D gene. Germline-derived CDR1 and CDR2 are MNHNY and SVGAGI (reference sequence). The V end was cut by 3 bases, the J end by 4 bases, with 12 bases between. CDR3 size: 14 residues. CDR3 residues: CASSYQGSTYGYTF. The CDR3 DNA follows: TGTGCCAGCAGTTATCAAGGGAGTACCTATGGCTACACCTTC.

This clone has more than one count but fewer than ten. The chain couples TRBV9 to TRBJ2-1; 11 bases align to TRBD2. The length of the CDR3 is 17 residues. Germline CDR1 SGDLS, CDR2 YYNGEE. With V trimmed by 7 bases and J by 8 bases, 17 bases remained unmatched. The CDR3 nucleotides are TGTGCCAGCGGGTCCGGGACTAGCGGCGCCTGGGGGGATGAGCAGTTCTTC. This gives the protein CASGSGTSGAWGDEQFF.